The clone carrying this TCR beta chain was found a few times. The data belong to a study of glioma-infiltrating T cells after dendritic cell vaccination. Overall study: Autologous tumor lysate was loaded overnight onto monocyte-derived dendritic cells grown seven to eight days with IL-4 and GM-CSF. Dendritic cell vaccine was injected intradermally three times, biweekly.

The CDR3 covers 13 residues. Germline V gene sequence: CDR1 MNHNY, CDR2 SVGAGI (reference sequence). Trimming removed 2 bases at V and 5 bases at J, with 7 bases between. The data were produced by immunoSEQ multiplex PCR, yet TCRdb's version contains in-frame clones alone and is incomplete. This sample has 65,000 or so clones, with approximately 86% found just once. As for time point: after dendritic cell vaccination, including at tumor progression/relapse. Only patients with spare fresh-frozen tumor and over two years of follow-up were included. Sequencing was performed on blood, taken after dendritic cell vaccination. This chain links TRBV6-6 with TRBJ1-3, with D unresolved. This clonotype was obtained from a human donor with glioblastoma. This chain's CDR3 is CASSYGPRNTIYF. CDR3 coding DNA: TGTGCCAGCAGTTACGGGCCCCGAAACACCATATATTTT.